The present T cell receptor beta chain was sequenced within a study of response to subunit inactivated influenza vaccine. Trimming took 5 bases from V and 2 from J, leaving 17 bases between them. Looked up from germline, CDR1 is SGHRS and CDR2 is YFSETQ. The CDR3 extends over 15 amino acids. In this sample, this clonotype turned up a few times. TCRdb reanalysed the RT-PCR reads using MiXCR and keeps one entry per CDR3 protein. The sample holds roughly 620,000 distinct CDR3 sequences, around 11% seen once. The same sample was also used in a study of T cells expressing NK-cell markers. From that study: UMI-tagged 5'RACE template switching yielded the TCR beta cDNA. HCMV serostatus: seven of eight sequenced donors positive, one negative.

This clonotype was obtained from a man in his forties or fifties who received an inactivated influenza vaccine. The chain carries TRBV5-1 and TRBJ2-7; TRBD1 or TRBD2 may be the D gene (6 bases each). The sequenced sample was PBMCs from blood, obtained on the day of vaccination. CDR3 sequence: CASRPGAASTYEQYF. In DNA form, the CDR3 reads TGCGCCAGCAGACCGGGGGCAGCTAGCACCTACGAGCAGTACTTC. Full variable domain (outside the CDR3, taken from reference TRBV5-1 and TRBJ2-7): KAGVTQTPRYLIKTRGQQVTLSCSPISGHRSVSWYQQTPGQGLQFLFEYFSETQRNKGNFPGRFSGRQFSNSRSEMNVSTLELGDSALYLCASRPGAASTYEQYFGPGTRLTVT.